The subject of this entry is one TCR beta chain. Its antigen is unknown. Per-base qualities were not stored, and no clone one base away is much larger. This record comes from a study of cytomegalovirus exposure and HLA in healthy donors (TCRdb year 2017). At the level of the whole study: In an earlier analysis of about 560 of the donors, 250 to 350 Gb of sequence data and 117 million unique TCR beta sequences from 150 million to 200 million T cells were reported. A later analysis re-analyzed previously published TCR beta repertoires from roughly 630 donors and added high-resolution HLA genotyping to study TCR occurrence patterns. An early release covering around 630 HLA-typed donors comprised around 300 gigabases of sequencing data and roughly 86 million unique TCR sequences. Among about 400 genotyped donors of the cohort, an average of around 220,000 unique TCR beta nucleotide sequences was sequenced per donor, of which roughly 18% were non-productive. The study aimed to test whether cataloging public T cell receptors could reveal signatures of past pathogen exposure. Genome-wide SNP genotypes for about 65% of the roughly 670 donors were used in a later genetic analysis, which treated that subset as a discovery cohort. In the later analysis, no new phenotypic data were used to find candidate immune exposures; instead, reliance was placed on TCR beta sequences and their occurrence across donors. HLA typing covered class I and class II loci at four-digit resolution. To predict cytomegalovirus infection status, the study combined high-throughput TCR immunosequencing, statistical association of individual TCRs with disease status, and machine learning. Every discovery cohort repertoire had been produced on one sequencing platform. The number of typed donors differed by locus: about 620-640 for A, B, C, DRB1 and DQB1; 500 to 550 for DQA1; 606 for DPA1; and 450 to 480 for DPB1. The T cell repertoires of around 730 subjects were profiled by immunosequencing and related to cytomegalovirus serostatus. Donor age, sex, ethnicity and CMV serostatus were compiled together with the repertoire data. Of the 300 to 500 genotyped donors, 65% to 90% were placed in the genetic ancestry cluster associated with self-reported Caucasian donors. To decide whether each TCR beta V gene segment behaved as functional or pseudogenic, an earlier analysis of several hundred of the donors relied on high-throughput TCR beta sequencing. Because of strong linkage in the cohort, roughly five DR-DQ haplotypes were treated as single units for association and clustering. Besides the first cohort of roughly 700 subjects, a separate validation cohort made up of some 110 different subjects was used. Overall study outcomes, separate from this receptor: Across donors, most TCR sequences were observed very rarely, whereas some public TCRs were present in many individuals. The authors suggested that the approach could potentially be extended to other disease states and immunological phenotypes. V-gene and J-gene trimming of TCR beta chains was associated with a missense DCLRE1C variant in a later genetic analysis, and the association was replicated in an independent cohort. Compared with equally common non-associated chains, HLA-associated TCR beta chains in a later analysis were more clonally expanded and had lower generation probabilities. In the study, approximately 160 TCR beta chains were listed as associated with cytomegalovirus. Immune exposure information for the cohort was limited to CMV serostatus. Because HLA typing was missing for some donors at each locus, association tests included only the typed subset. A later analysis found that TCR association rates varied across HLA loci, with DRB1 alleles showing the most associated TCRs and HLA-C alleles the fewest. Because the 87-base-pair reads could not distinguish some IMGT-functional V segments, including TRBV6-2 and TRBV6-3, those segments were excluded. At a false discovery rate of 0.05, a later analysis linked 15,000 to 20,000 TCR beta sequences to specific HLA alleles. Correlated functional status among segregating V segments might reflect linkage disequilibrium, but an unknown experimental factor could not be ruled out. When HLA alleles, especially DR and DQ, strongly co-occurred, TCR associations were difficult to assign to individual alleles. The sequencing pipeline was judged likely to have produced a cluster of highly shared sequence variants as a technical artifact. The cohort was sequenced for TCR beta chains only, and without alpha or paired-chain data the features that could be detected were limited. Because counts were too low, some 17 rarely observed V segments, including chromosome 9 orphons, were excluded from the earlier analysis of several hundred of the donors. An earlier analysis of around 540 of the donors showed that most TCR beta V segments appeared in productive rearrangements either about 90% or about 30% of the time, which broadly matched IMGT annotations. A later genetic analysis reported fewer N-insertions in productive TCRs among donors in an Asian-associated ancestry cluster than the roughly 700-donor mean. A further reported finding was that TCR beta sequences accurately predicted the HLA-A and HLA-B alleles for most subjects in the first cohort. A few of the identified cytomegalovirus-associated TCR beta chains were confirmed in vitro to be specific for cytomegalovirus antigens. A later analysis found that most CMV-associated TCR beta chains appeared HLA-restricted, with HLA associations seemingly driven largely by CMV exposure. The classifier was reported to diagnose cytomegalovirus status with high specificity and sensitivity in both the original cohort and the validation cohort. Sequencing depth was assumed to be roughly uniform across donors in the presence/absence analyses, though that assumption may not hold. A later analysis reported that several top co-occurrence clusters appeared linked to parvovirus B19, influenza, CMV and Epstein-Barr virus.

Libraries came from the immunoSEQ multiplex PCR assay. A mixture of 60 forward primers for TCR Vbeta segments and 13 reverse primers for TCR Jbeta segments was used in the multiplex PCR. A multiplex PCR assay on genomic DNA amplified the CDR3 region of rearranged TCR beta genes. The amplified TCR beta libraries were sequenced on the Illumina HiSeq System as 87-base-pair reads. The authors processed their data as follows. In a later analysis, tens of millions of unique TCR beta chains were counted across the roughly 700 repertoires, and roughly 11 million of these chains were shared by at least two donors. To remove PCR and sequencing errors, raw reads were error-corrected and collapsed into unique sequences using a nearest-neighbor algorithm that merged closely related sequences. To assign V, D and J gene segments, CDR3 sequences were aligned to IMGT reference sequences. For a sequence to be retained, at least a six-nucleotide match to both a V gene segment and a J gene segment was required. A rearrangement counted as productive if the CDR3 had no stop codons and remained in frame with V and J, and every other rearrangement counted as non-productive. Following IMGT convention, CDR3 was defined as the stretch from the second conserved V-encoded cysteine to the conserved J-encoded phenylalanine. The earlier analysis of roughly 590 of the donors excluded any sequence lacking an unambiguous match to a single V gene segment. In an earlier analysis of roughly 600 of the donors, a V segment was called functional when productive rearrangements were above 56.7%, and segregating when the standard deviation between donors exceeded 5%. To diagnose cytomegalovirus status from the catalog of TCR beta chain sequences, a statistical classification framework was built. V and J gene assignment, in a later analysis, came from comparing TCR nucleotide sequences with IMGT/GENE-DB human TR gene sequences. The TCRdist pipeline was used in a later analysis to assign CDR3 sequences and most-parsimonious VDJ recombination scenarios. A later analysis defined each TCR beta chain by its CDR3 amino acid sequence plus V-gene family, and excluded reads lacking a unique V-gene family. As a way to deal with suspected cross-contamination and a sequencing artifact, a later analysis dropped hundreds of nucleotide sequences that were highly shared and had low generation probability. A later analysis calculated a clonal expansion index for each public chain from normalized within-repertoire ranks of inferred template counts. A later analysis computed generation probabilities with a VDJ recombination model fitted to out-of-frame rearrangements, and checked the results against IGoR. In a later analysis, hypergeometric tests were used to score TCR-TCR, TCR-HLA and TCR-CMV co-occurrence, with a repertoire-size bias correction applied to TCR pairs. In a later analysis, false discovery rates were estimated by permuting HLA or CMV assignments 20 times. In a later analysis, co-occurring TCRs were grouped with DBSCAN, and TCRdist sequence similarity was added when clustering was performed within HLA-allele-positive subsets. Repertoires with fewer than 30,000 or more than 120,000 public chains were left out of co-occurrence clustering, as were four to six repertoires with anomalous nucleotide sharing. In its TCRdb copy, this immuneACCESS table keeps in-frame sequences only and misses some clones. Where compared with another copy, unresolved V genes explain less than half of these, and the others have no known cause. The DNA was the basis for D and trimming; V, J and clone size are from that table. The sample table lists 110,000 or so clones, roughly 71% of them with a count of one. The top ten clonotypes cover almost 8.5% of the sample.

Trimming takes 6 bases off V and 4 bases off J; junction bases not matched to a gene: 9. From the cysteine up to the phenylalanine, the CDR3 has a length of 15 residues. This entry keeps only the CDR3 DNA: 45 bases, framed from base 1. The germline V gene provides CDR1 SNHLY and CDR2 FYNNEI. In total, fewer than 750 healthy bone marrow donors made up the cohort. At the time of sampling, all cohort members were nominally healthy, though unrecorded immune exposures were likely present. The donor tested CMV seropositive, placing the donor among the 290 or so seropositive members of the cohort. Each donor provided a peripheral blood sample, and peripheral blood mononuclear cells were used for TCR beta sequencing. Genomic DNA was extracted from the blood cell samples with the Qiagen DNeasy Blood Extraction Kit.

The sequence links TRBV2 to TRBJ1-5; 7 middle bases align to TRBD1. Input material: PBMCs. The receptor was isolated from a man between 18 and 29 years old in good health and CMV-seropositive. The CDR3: CASRLDRTGNQPQHF. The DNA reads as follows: TGTGCCAGCAGATTGGACAGGACCGGGAATCAGCCCCAGCATTTT.